The next 14 T cell receptor beta chains were all read from a single sample in a study of cytomegalovirus exposure and HLA in healthy donors. The PCR employed 60 Vbeta primers together with 13 Jbeta primers. Assay used: immunoSEQ multiplex PCR; TCRdb lists only in-frame clones, some missing. The table includes roughly 200,000 clones, almost 85% detected once. What was sequenced was PBMCs. These receptors were collected from a woman in her 50s in good health and CMV-seronegative.

This sequence joins TRBV28 and TRBJ2-3; 7 positions match TRBD2. Losses at the gene ends were 6 bases for V and 2 bases for J; bases not matched to a gene: 5. CDR1 MDHEN and CDR2 SYDVKM come from the germline V gene. This CDR3 spans 14 amino acids. CDR3 sequence (DNA): TGTGCCAGCAGCATAAGCGGGGTCACAGATACGCAGTATTTT. As protein: CASSISGVTDTQYF.

The chain combines TRBV5-1 with TRBJ1-4; D might be TRBD1 (5 bases). Trimming removed 3 bases from V and 2 bases from J, with 8 bases in between. CDR3 length equals 14 residues. Looked up from germline, CDR1 is SGHRS and CDR2 is YFSETQ. The CDR3 sequence is CASSSRDTNEKLFF. In DNA form, the CDR3 reads TGCGCCAGCAGCTCCAGGGATACTAATGAAAAACTGTTTTTT.

This sequence joins TRBV28 and TRBJ1-1; TRBD1 matches 7 bases. This CDR3 region has 14 residues. The junction had 7 bases not matched to a gene; V was cut back by 5 bases and J by 4 bases. Germline V CDR1 and CDR2: MDHEN, SYDVKM. The CDR3 coding sequence is TGTGCCAGCAGTCCTGGACAGGAGGGCACTGAAGCTTTCTTT. It codes for CASSPGQEGTEAFF.

The chain is built from TRBV5-1 and TRBJ1-2; TRBD1 matches at 11 bases. The V segment lost 4 bases and the J segment 1 base; nucleotides outside the gene matches: 3. The germline V gene has CDR1 SGHRS and CDR2 YFSETQ. The CDR3 consists of 15 residues. CDR3 nucleotides: TGCGCCAGCAGCCCGGGACAGGGGGGTAACTATGGCTACACCTTC. As protein: CASSPGQGGNYGYTF.

V gene TRBV5-1 combines with J gene TRBJ2-7; 8 nucleotides align to TRBD1. Germline-derived CDR1 and CDR2 are SGHRS and YFSETQ. V trimming: 0 bases; J trimming: 3 bases; junction bases outside the gene matches: 5. CDR3 length: 15 amino acids. The CDR3 DNA is TGCGCCAGCAGCTTGGGGGGACAGGATAGCTACGAGCAGTACTTC. It encodes CASSLGGQDSYEQYF.

The chain has TRBV27 and TRBJ1-2; 9 nucleotides align to TRBD1. CDR1 and CDR2 from the germline V gene are MNHEY and SMNVEV (reference sequence). The V segment lost 5 bases and the J segment 3 bases; nucleotides outside the gene matches: 10. The CDR3 spans 16 residues. CDR3 sequence reads: CASSPPGQGIDYGYTF. The CDR3, as DNA: TGTGCCAGCAGTCCCCCCGGACAGGGGATCGACTATGGCTACACCTTC.

The chain is built from TRBV21-1 and TRBJ2-4; the D call TRBD2 from the table was never checked on the DNA. TRBV21-1 is assigned pseudogene status. The CDR3 covers 15 residues. CDR3 sequence: CASSKKSGSKNIQYF. The CDR3 DNA reads TGTGCCAGCAGCAAAAAATCCGGGAGTAAAAACATTCAGTACTTC.

The genes are TRBV5-1 and TRBJ1-2; no firm D call. The germline V gene has CDR1 SGHRS and CDR2 YFSETQ. V dropped 6 bases and J dropped 4 bases, with 19 bases sitting between them. There are 15 residues in the CDR3. Here the CDR3 reads CASTHDGELSYGYTF. CDR3 DNA: TGCGCCAGCACCCACGACGGCGAACTATCCTATGGCTACACCTTC. Together with reference TRBV5-1 and TRBJ1-2, the CDR3 gives the full variable domain: KAGVTQTPRYLIKTRGQQVTLSCSPISGHRSVSWYQQTPGQGLQFLFEYFSETQRNKGNFPGRFSGRQFSNSRSEMNVSTLELGDSALYLCASTHDGELSYGYTFGSGTRLTVV.

To note about this clone: Other DNA variants within this sample encode the same CDR3. This chain joins TRBV2 and TRBJ1-5; 10 bases match TRBD1. After removal of 4 bases from V and 6 bases from J, the junction contained 3 bases not matched to a gene. CDR1 is SNHLY, CDR2 FYNNEI, per germline. The CDR3 contains 14 residues. The CDR3 coding sequence is TGTGCCAGCAGTGGACAGGGGGCCCGTCAGCCCCAGCATTTT. It yields the protein CASSGQGARQPQHF.

The chain has TRBV7-9 and TRBJ2-7; D might be TRBD1 (5 bases). The V gene's germline CDR1 is SEHNR and CDR2 FQNEAQ (reference sequence). Deletions cut 5 bases from V and 3 bases from J, with 11 bases between. There are 13 residues in the CDR3. DNA of the CDR3: TGTGCCAGCAGCAAAGGGGCCTTCTACGAGCAGTACTTC. It translates to CASSKGAFYEQYF.

The genes are TRBV11-3 and TRBJ2-2; weak D call: TRBD1 (6 bases). CDR1 is SGHNT and CDR2 is YENEEA in the germline V gene. This CDR3 has 15 amino acids. V was cut by 1 base and J by 5 bases, with 11 bases left in between. CDR3 nucleotide sequence: TGTGCCAGCAGCTTAGGCAGGGGAAGGACCGGGGAGCTGTTTTTT. This encodes CASSLGRGRTGELFF.

The chain couples TRBV10-1 to TRBJ1-2; a weak D match, TRBD1 (5 bases). The ends were cut back, 5 bases at V and 4 bases at J, with 11 bases in the middle. The CDR3 runs 13 residues. The germline V gene encodes CDR1 WNHNN and CDR2 SYGVQD (reference sequence). As DNA, the CDR3 is TGCGCCAGCAGTCCACGGGACTCCTATGGCTACACCTTC. It is translated as CASSPRDSYGYTF.

The V and J genes are TRBV15 and TRBJ2-3; no definite D call. Germline loops: CDR1 LNHNV, CDR2 YYDKDF (reference sequence). The CDR3 has 14 residues. Deletions cut 0 bases from V and 2 bases from J, with 6 bases between. In nucleotides, the CDR3 is TGTGCCACCAGCAGAGATACTCCCACAGATACGCAGTATTTT. Its translation: CATSRDTPTDTQYF. Full variable domain (rest looked up from reference TRBV15 and TRBJ2-3): DAMVIQNPRYQVTQFGKPVTLSCSQTLNHNVMYWYQQKSSQAPKLLFHYYDKDFNNEADTPDNFQSRRPNTSFCFLDIRSPGLGDTAMYLCATSRDTPTDTQYFGPGTRLTVL.

The V call is TRBV9, the J call TRBJ2-7, with 9 bases fitting TRBD1. Germline CDR1 SGDLS, CDR2 YYNGEE. The CDR3 has 15 amino acids. With 4 bases clipped from V and 2 bases from J, the junction kept 7 bases outside the gene matches. The CDR3 DNA follows: TGTGCCAGCAGCTTAAAACAGGGGGCAGCCTACGAGCAGTACTTC. It translates to CASSLKQGAAYEQYF. Using reference TRBV9 and TRBJ2-7 for the parts outside the CDR3, the full variable domain is DSGVTQTPKHLITATGQRVTLRCSPRSGDLSVYWYQQSLDQGLQFLIQYYNGEERAKGNILERFSAQQFPDLHSELNLSSLELGDSALYFCASSLKQGAAYEQYFGPGTRLTVT.